The 6 T cell receptor beta chains presented below share a single source sample, sequenced in a study of post-analysis software for immune sequencing data. Study findings and constraints: There were five or six TRBV segments more frequent in patients than controls, and TRBV5-6, TRBV5-1 and TRBV20-1 were among them.

TCR beta cDNA libraries had unique molecular identifiers. MiXCR was run by TCRdb on the PCR reads, yielding one entry per CDR3 protein. This sample carries 750,000 to 950,000 distinct CDR3 sequences, roughly 50% of them seen once, and the ten largest clones take 4.6%. Their recognized antigens are unknown. Sequencing was carried out using blood. All receptors derive from a girl under 18 with multiple sclerosis.

This clonotype turned up a few times. The CDR3 loop is CASSAEAGLADYNEQFF. CDR3 DNA: TGTGCCAGCAGTGCAGAAGCGGGACTAGCGGACTACAATGAGCAGTTCTTC. The rearrangement joins TRBV25-1 to TRBJ2-1; the match to TRBD2 covers 11 bases. The CDR3 is 17 amino acids. From germline, CDR1 is MGHDK and CDR2 SYGVNS. J lost 3 bases, V lost 4 bases, and 8 bases had no gene match.

J is TRBJ2-3 and V is TRBV29-1; 7 bases are a match to TRBD2. Per germline, CDR1 SQVTM and CDR2 ANQGSEA. This CDR3 has 14 residues. Unmatched junction bases numbered 14, after V lost 8 bases and J lost 6 bases. The CDR3 sequence is CSHTGGGPADTQYF. DNA of the CDR3: TGCAGCCACACTGGGGGAGGGCCAGCGGATACGCAGTATTTT.

The V and J genes are TRBV5-1 and TRBJ2-1, with TRBD2 identical over 9 bases. Per germline, CDR1 SGHRS and CDR2 YFSETQ. CDR3 length: 15 amino acids. The trim removed 0 bases at V and 5 bases at J, leaving 3 bases unmatched. The CDR3 DNA is TGCGCCAGCAGCTTGGTGGGGACTAGCAACAATGAGCAGTTCTTC. Its translation: CASSLVGTSNNEQFF.

The chain recombines TRBV5-1 with TRBJ1-4; TRBD1 might be the D (5 bases). There are 14 residues in the CDR3. With 4 bases removed from V and 4 bases from J, the gap between germline ends came to 11 bases. Germline CDR1 SGHRS, CDR2 YFSETQ. The CDR3 protein is CASSPTANNEKLFF. CDR3 DNA sequence: TGCGCCAGCAGCCCGACAGCTAATAATGAAAAACTGTTTTTT.

This chain connects TRBV6-2 or TRBV6-3 to TRBJ2-5; 9 bases are shared with TRBD2. The CDR3 runs 20 residues. The germline gives CDR1 MNHEY, CDR2 SVGEGT. Trimming cost V 0 bases and J 4 bases; bases outside gene matches: 18. The CDR3 nucleotides read TGTGCCAGCAGTTACTCAATTCGTAGCGGGAGAAGAGGAAGCGGAGAGACCCAGTACTTC. Protein sequence: CASSYSIRSGRRGSGETQYF.

The rearrangement joins TRBV29-1 to TRBJ2-5; D ambiguous. The J call is doubtful: the DNA matches TRBJ2-1 better. Per germline, CDR1 SQVTM and CDR2 ANQGSEA. The CDR3 is 9 residues long. CDR3 coding DNA: TGCAGCGTTGCCGAGACCCAGTTCTTC. This codes for CSVAETQFF.